Below, 20 T cell receptor beta chains from the same sample are listed, as sequenced in a study of breast tumors, draining lymph nodes, adjacent tissues. TCRdb ran MiXCR on the multiplex PCR reads and lists one entry per CDR3 protein. The data contain about 20,000 distinct CDR3 sequences, over 40% of them seen just once; the ten biggest clones take up roughly a fifth. Sequenced material: breast tumor tissue. The origin of the receptors is a female donor with breast cancer. Some clones in this sample may be carry-over from other donors' samples.

The genes are TRBV7-2 and TRBJ2-2; D call uncertain. V was clipped by 6 bases and J by 1 base, with 6 bases between them. The V gene's germline CDR1 is SGHTA and CDR2 FQGNSA. The CDR3 extends over 13 amino acids. The chain's CDR3 is CASRSRNTGELFF. The CDR3 DNA sequence: TGTGCCAGCAGGTCCAGGAACACCGGGGAGCTGTTTTTT.

Ten or more counts support this clonotype. The V call is TRBV11-2, the J call TRBJ2-1, with 7 bases fitting TRBD2. The CDR3 consists of 17 residues. V trimming: 5 bases; J trimming: 7 bases; junction bases outside the gene matches: 17. Germline V lookup: CDR1 SGHAT, CDR2 FQNNGV. This CDR3 reads CASSIDNRGLGWNEQFF. The DNA of the CDR3 is TGTGCCAGCAGCATTGACAACAGAGGACTAGGGTGGAATGAGCAGTTCTTC.

The chain employs TRBV13 and TRBJ2-1, with 13 bases that match TRBD2. The CDR3 runs to 16 residues. The germline CDR1 and CDR2 sequences are PRHDT and FYEKMQ (reference sequence). The V segment lost 5 bases and the J segment 4 bases; nucleotides outside the gene matches: 5. CDR3 sequence reads: CASSPRTSGSYNEQFF. DNA of the CDR3: TGTGCCAGCAGCCCCCGGACTAGCGGGAGTTACAATGAGCAGTTCTTC.

This clonotype has a handful of counts. A read error is possible here, since a much larger clone lies one base away. The V and J genes are TRBV20-1 and TRBJ2-3; D gene unclear. In germline, CDR1 is DFQATT, CDR2 SNEGSKA (reference sequence). The CDR3 extends over 11 amino acids. As DNA, the CDR3 is TGCAGCGCCGCCGCGAGAGATACGCAGTCTTTT. Amino acid sequence: CSAAARDTQSF.

At least ten counts were recorded for this clonotype. The rearrangement links TRBV28 to TRBJ2-5; maybe TRBD1 (5 bases). Trimming removed 6 bases from V and 5 bases from J, with 7 bases in between. CDR3 size: 11 residues. Looked up from germline, CDR1 is MDHEN and CDR2 is SYDVKM. CDR3 region: CASSKGETQYF. The CDR3 DNA reads as TGTGCCAGCAGCAAGGGGGAGACCCAGTACTTC.

In its sample, this clonotype was seen many times. This chain joins TRBV4-1 and TRBJ2-1; possibly TRBD2 for D (5 bases). Germline V gene sequence: CDR1 MGHRA, CDR2 YSYEKL. There are 16 residues in the CDR3. The V end was cut by 0 bases, the J end by 6 bases, with 15 bases between. For the CDR3, the DNA is TGCGCCAGCAGCCAAGATCGGGGAACCTGGGGCAATGAGCAGTTCTTC. Translation gives CASSQDRGTWGNEQFF.

The V gene is TRBV5-1, the J gene TRBJ1-2; no reliable D call. The germline gives CDR1 SGHRS, CDR2 YFSETQ. V was pared by 0 bases and J by 2 bases, with 11 bases between. CDR3 length equals 15 residues. This CDR3 is CASSLVGEENYGYTF. DNA for the CDR3: TGCGCCAGCAGCTTGGTCGGGGAGGAAAACTATGGCTACACCTTC.

The count of this clonotype is one. The V and J genes are TRBV7-3 and TRBJ2-2, with a possible D match to TRBD2 (5 bases). V lost 2 bases and J lost 6, with 10 bases in between. From germline, CDR1 is SGHTA and CDR2 FQGTGA. CDR3 length: 14 amino acids. The CDR3: CASSLFSAAGELFF. CDR3 coding DNA: TGTGCCAGCAGCTTATTTAGCGCTGCCGGGGAGCTGTTTTTT.

In this sample, this clonotype is medium-sized. V is TRBV20-1 and J is TRBJ1-6; D is possibly TRBD1 (5 bases). CDR3 length: 14 amino acids. Germline values: CDR1 DFQATT, CDR2 SNEGSKA (reference sequence). V was shortened by 0 bases and J by 4 bases, with 7 bases between the two germline ends. The chain's CDR3 is CSARDGTYNSPLHF. As DNA, the CDR3 is TGCAGTGCTAGAGATGGGACGTATAATTCACCCCTCCACTTT.

This clonotype appeared once. V is TRBV2 and J is TRBJ2-5; D is unresolved. V lost 6 bases to trimming and J lost 0 bases, with 11 bases between them. From germline, CDR1 is SNHLY and CDR2 FYNNEI. CDR3 length equals 14 residues. DNA of the CDR3: TGTGCCAGCAGGACAACAGTATACCAAGAGACCCAGTACTTC. Translated, it gives CASRTTVYQETQYF.

This chain links TRBV20-1 with TRBJ1-4; D possibly corresponds to TRBD1 (6 bases). The CDR3 is made up of 11 amino acids. V was clipped by 6 bases and J by 11 bases, with 13 bases between them. CDR1 is DFQATT and CDR2 is SNEGSKA in the germline V gene (reference sequence). The CDR3 DNA reads as TGCAGTGCAGGGTACAGGGACAAACTGTTTTTT. This translates into CSAGYRDKLFF.

This clonotype was recorded at least ten times. The J gene is TRBJ2-3, the V gene TRBV6-5, with TRBD1 matching over 8 bases. This CDR3 contains 15 residues. Germline V lookup: CDR1 MNHEY, CDR2 SVGAGI. The V gene end was trimmed by 2 bases and the J gene end by 0 bases; junction bases not matched to a gene: 1. CDR3 nucleotides: TGTGCCAGCAGTTACCGGGACAGGAGCACAGATACGCAGTATTTT. Translation: CASSYRDRSTDTQYF.

This sequence joins TRBV7-2 and TRBJ2-4, with 10 bases matching TRBD2. Germline V gene lookup returns CDR1 SGHTA and CDR2 FQGNSA. The CDR3 sequence is 15 residues long. With V trimmed by 2 bases and J by 4 bases, 2 bases remained unmatched. The DNA for the CDR3 is TGTGCCAGCAGCTTAAGCGGGAGGGCAAAAAACATTCAGTACTTC. Protein: CASSLSGRAKNIQYF.

V is TRBV2 and J is TRBJ1-6; 7 positions agree with TRBD1. The CDR3 consists of 13 residues. Trimming cost V 11 bases and J 10 bases; bases outside gene matches: 11. The germline V gene has CDR1 SNHLY and CDR2 FYNNEI. This CDR3 is CASRGDLGSPLHF. CDR3 nucleotide sequence: TGTGCCTCCAGGGGGGACCTGGGGTCACCCCTCCACTTT.

Comment on this clonotype: A junction end diverges from the germline sequence, so it may reflect a read error. The chain recombines TRBV20-1 with TRBJ2-1; D may correspond to TRBD1 or TRBD2 (6 bases each). Germline V gene sequence: CDR1 DFQATT, CDR2 SNEGSKA (reference sequence). This CDR3 is 12 amino acids long. The CDR3: CSASWGANEPFF. CDR3 DNA: TGCAGTGCTAGTTGGGGGGCCAATGAGCCGTTCTTC.

This clonotype was counted many times. The chain is built from TRBV9 and TRBJ2-6, with D hard to call. This CDR3 has 14 residues. Germline V gene data show CDR1 as SGDLS and CDR2 as YYNGEE. V shed 3 bases and J shed 0 bases, with 4 bases lying between them. The CDR3 DNA reads as TGTGCCAGCAGCGCTGTCTCTGGGGCCAACGTCCTGACTTTC. Translating it yields CASSAVSGANVLTF. Together with reference TRBV9 and TRBJ2-6, the CDR3 gives the full variable domain: DSGVTQTPKHLITATGQRVTLRCSPRSGDLSVYWYQQSLDQGLQFLIQYYNGEERAKGNILERFSAQQFPDLHSELNLSSLELGDSALYFCASSAVSGANVLTFGAGSRLTVL.

Relative to its sample, this clonotype is medium-sized. The chain joins TRBV19 to TRBJ2-7; 7 nucleotides align to TRBD1. Germline V lookup: CDR1 LNHDA, CDR2 SQIVND (reference sequence). The V gene end was trimmed by 5 bases and the J gene end by 2 bases; junction bases not matched to a gene: 6. The CDR3 length is 14 residues. DNA of the CDR3: TGTGCCAGTAGTCAGGGGACAGCCACCTACGAGCAGTACTTC. This sequence encodes CASSQGTATYEQYF.

This clonotype showed up just a few times. CDR3 in amino acids: CASKKAGVITDTQYF. DNA for the CDR3: TGTGCCAGCAAAAAAGCGGGAGTCATCACAGATACGCAGTATTTT. The gene calls are TRBV6-1 and TRBJ2-3; 8 positions match TRBD2. Unmatched junction bases numbered 8, after V lost 7 bases and J lost 2 bases. This CDR3 spans 15 amino acids. Germline assignment: CDR1 MNHNS and CDR2 SASEGT.

This clonotype counts as medium-sized. V gene TRBV6-1 combines with J gene TRBJ1-2, with D perhaps TRBD1 (5 bases). CDR3 length: 14 residues. Germline values: CDR1 MNHNS, CDR2 SASEGT. V lost 4 bases, J lost 1 base, and 10 bases lay in between. The CDR3 region is CASSVNGGNYGYTF. CDR3 nucleotides: TGTGCCAGCAGTGTAAACGGGGGTAACTATGGCTACACCTTC.

In this sample, this clonotype turned up many times. The chain couples TRBV6-1 to TRBJ1-2; 8 bases fit TRBD1. This CDR3 is 13 amino acids long. The trim removed 7 bases at V and 3 bases at J, leaving 4 bases unmatched. From germline, CDR1 is MNHNS and CDR2 SASEGT. CDR3 bases: TGTGCCAGCATACTGACAGGGGACTATGGCTACACCTTC. Residues: CASILTGDYGYTF.